The rows below give T cell receptor beta chains drawn from one sample of a study of cytomegalovirus exposure and HLA in healthy donors. Using immunoSEQ multiplex PCR, the repertoire was profiled, and TCRdb retains in-frame clones only, with some absent. The sample contains 150,000 or so clones, just under 90% of which appear only once. The sequenced sample was PBMCs. These receptors all stem from a woman in her 30s in good health and CMV-seropositive. The CDR3 runs from the conserved cysteine through the conserved F or W. A D gene is named only where the DNA matches it firmly. Size values are once, few and many counts, or a class for expanded clones, and some rows have none.

clone size	V gene	D gene	J gene	CDR3 length	CDR3 DNA	CDR3 protein
-	TRBV4-2	TRBD2	TRBJ2-3	16	TGTGCCAGCAGCCAAGATTCGGCGGGGGGGTCAGATACGCAGTATTTT	CASSQDSAGGSDTQYF
few	TRBV6-5	TRBD1	TRBJ1-2	13	TGTGCCAGCAGACGCACAGGGGGTGGTGGCTACACCTTC	CASRRTGGGGYTF
-	TRBV5-1	TRBD2	TRBJ2-3	17	TGCGCCAGCAGCTTGGAGCCTAGCGGGAGCCGGACAGATACGCAGTATTTT	CASSLEPSGSRTDTQYF
-	TRBV5-4	-	TRBJ2-2	14	TGTGCAATAGGGAGGGGCAGGGGCACCGGGGAGCTGTTTTTT	CAIGRGRGTGELFF
-	TRBV6-5	TRBD1	TRBJ1-2	15	TGTGCCAGCAGTTACTCGATTACAGGGGAAGCTGGCTACACCTTC	CASSYSITGEAGYTF
-	TRBV7-9	-	TRBJ2-5	15	TGTGCCAGCAGCTTAGGCGCGGGGCTACAAGAGACCCAGTACTTC	CASSLGAGLQETQYF
-	TRBV28	TRBD2	TRBJ2-3	18	TGTGCCAGCAGTTCCGGATCGTCCGGGGGGGTTTTCACAGATACGCAGTATTTT	CASSSGSSGGVFTDTQYF
-	TRBV6-4	-	TRBJ2-3	14	TGTGCCAGCAGTGACTCCGAGGTTAGGGGAACGCAGTATTTT	CASSDSEVRGTQYF
-	TRBV7-2	TRBD2	TRBJ2-5	15	TGTGCCAGCAGCTCCCAAACTAGCGGCCAAGAGACCCAGTACTTC	CASSSQTSGQETQYF
few	TRBV4-1	-	TRBJ2-3	17	TGCGCCAGCAGCCAAAAGGTACTAGCTCCAAGCACAGATACGCAGTATTTT	CASSQKVLAPSTDTQYF
-	TRBV2	TRBD2	TRBJ2-7	18	TGTGCCAGCAGGGGACTAGCGGGGGCTTCGTCCTCAATCTACGAGCAGTACTTC	CASRGLAGASSSIYEQYF
-	TRBV28	-	TRBJ1-2	13	TGTGCCAGCAGACACGGACAGAACTATGGCTACACCTTC	CASRHGQNYGYTF
-	TRBV28	-	TRBJ1-4	16	TGTGCCAGCAGACAACATCAGGGGAGCTCTAATGAAAAACTGTTTTTT	CASRQHQGSSNEKLFF
-	TRBV27	TRBD2	TRBJ2-7	16	TGTGCCAGCAGTTTAGTTTGGGCAGGGAGGGACTACGAGCAGTACTTC	CASSLVWAGRDYEQYF
once	TRBV28	-	TRBJ1-1	10	TGTGCCAGCCGAGACACTGAAGCTTTCTTT	CASRDTEAFF
-	TRBV14	TRBD1	TRBJ2-1	15	TGTGCCAGCAGCCACCTCGACAGGGAATTCAATGAGCAGTTCTTC	CASSHLDREFNEQFF
once	TRBV10-1	-	TRBJ2-5	15	TGCGCCAGCAGTGAGTCTCGGGGGAGGCCAGAGACCCAGTACTTC	CASSESRGRPETQYF
-	TRBV11-3	-	TRBJ1-1	13	TGTGCCAGCAGCAGGGGGGGGAACACTGAAGCTTTCTTT	CASSRGGNTEAFF
few	TRBV10-3	-	TRBJ1-5	15	TGTGCCATCAGTGATCTCCGACAGTACAATCAGCCCCAGCATTTT	CAISDLRQYNQPQHF
-	TRBV9	-	TRBJ2-3	14	TGTGCCAGCAGCGCCTCGGCGGGCACAGATACGCAGTATTTT	CASSASAGTDTQYF
-	TRBV2	TRBD2	TRBJ2-2	15	TGTGCCAGCGGTGGGGGGGTTAGCCGGGTCGGGGAGCTGTTTTTT	CASGGGVSRVGELFF
many	TRBV7-2	TRBD2	TRBJ2-7	15	TGTGCCAGCAGCTTAGCGGGACTAGCGGGGGACGAGCAGTACTTC	CASSLAGLAGDEQYF
once	TRBV27	TRBD2	TRBJ2-7	14	TGTGCCAGCAGCTGGGGAGGGGCTAGCTACGAGCAGTACTTC	CASSWGGASYEQYF
-	TRBV5-6	TRBD1	TRBJ1-3	19	TGTGCCAGCAGCTTGGTGATAAGGGGGCGCTCTCAGGCTGGAAACACCATATATTTT	CASSLVIRGRSQAGNTIYF
-	TRBV18	-	TRBJ1-2	13	TGTGCCAGCTCACCATCGACAGTCCATGGCTACACCTTC	CASSPSTVHGYTF
-	TRBV18	-	TRBJ2-2	15	TGTGCCAGCTCACCTATGACTAGTTACGCCGGGGAGCTGTTTTTT	CASSPMTSYAGELFF
-	TRBV29-1	-	TRBJ2-3	14	TGCAGCGTTGAAGACAGGCAGCACACAGATACGCAGTATTTT	CSVEDRQHTDTQYF
-	TRBV6-1	-	TRBJ2-4	14	TGTGCCAGCAGTGAAGTGAGGGCTCTAAACATTCAGTACTTC	CASSEVRALNIQYF
-	TRBV5-6	TRBD1	TRBJ1-4	13	TGTGCCAGCAGCCAGGGGGATGGAGCAAAACTGTTTTTT	CASSQGDGAKLFF
-	TRBV19	TRBD2	TRBJ2-1	15	TGTGCCACCGCTACTAGCGGAGATTCATACAATGAGCAGTTCTTC	CATATSGDSYNEQFF
-	TRBV5-1	-	TRBJ2-5	15	TGCGCCAGCAGCTTGGCCATCGATTCCCGGGAGACCCAGTACTTC	CASSLAIDSRETQYF
-	TRBV18	-	TRBJ1-4	13	TGTGCCAGCTCCCCAGGGAGGAGTGAAAAACTGTTTTTT	CASSPGRSEKLFF
few	TRBV5-4	TRBD1	TRBJ1-2	12	TGTGCCAGCAGCTTTGGGACAGGGCGCCTCTCCTTC	CASSFGTGRLSF
-	TRBV10-3	-	TRBJ1-4	15	TGTGCCATCAGTGAGTCGGGAGGGACTAATGAAAAACTGTTTTTT	CAISESGGTNEKLFF
-	TRBV13	TRBD2	TRBJ2-5	14	TGTGCCAGCAGCTCCGGGACTAGCTACGAGACCCAGTACTTC	CASSSGTSYETQYF
-	TRBV6-1	-	TRBJ1-6	17	TGTGCCAGCAGTGAAGCGCTAGTGGACTTAATGAATTCACCCCTCCACTTT	CASSEALVDLMNSPLHF
-	TRBV19	TRBD1	TRBJ2-7	15	TGTGCCAGTAGCCAGTGGACAGGGGCAGGAAACGAGCAGTACTTC	CASSQWTGAGNEQYF
-	TRBV28	-	TRBJ1-2	13	TGTGCCACCATAGAGCAGGGGAACTATGGCTACACCTTC	CATIEQGNYGYTF
few	TRBV11-2	TRBD2	TRBJ2-7	14	TGTGCCAGCAGCCGGGGCGCGGGAGCTGGGGAGCAGTACTTC	CASSRGAGAGEQYF
-	TRBV6-5	TRBD1	TRBJ1-5	14	TGTGCCAGCAGCCCGGACAGGGGGAGTCAGCCCCAGCATTTT	CASSPDRGSQPQHF
-	TRBV6-5	-	TRBJ1-4	12	TGTGCCAGCAGGAAGGGGGAGGAAAAACTGTTTTTT	CASRKGEEKLFF
-	TRBV27	TRBD2	TRBJ2-1	14	TGTGCCAGCACACTAGCGGGGGGTTACAATGAGCAGTTCTTC	CASTLAGGYNEQFF
-	TRBV6-6	TRBD1	TRBJ1-5	16	TGTGCCAGCAGTTTCGGGACAGGGGATAGCAATCAGCCCCAGCATTTT	CASSFGTGDSNQPQHF
-	TRBV28	TRBD1	TRBJ2-5	15	TGTGCCAGCAGTTTGACAGGGGGCGGACAAGAGACCCAGTACTTC	CASSLTGGGQETQYF
-	TRBV7-9	-	TRBJ2-1	13	TGTGCCAGCAGCTTAGGTGGCCACAATGAGCAGTTCTTC	CASSLGGHNEQFF
-	TRBV5-1	TRBD2	TRBJ2-5	16	TGCGCCAGCAGCTACCTAGCGGGAGGGCCCCCAGAGACCCAGTACTTC	CASSYLAGGPPETQYF
-	TRBV9	-	TRBJ1-3	16	TGTGCCAGCAGCATCCGGGACAATGACTCTGGAAACACCATATATTTT	CASSIRDNDSGNTIYF
-	TRBV6-5	-	TRBJ2-2	15	TGTGCCAGCAGTTACTCGAGGAAGAACACCGGGGAGCTGTTTTTT	CASSYSRKNTGELFF
-	TRBV28	TRBD1	TRBJ2-1	14	TGTGCCAGCTCTCGGACAGGGTCCTACAATGAGCAGTTCTTC	CASSRTGSYNEQFF
-	TRBV2	TRBD1	TRBJ2-3	13	TGTGCCAGCAGTAAAAACCCAGGGGGCACGCAGTATTTT	CASSKNPGGTQYF
-	TRBV15	-	TRBJ1-4	13	TGTGCCACCAGCTCCCCGGTAGATGAAAAACTGTTTTTT	CATSSPVDEKLFF
-	TRBV5-1	-	TRBJ2-2	16	TGCGCCAGCAGCTTGACTCCCACGGCGGGGACCGGGGAGCTGTTTTTT	CASSLTPTAGTGELFF
-	TRBV5-6	TRBD2	TRBJ2-5	19	TGTGCCAGCAGCTTGGGGGCAGTGCGCAGCGGGGGGCTCCAAGAGACCCAGTACTTC	CASSLGAVRSGGLQETQYF
-	TRBV28	TRBD1	TRBJ2-5	15	TGTGCCAGCAGCCGAGGAGACAGGGACCAAGAGACCCAGTACTTC	CASSRGDRDQETQYF
-	TRBV2	-	TRBJ1-5	14	TGTGCCAGCAGCATGACAGGTCAGGTGCAGCCCCAGCATTTT	CASSMTGQVQPQHF
-	TRBV18	-	TRBJ2-1	14	TGTGCCAGCTCACCCCAGAAGGGGTTCAATGAGCAGTTCTTC	CASSPQKGFNEQFF
-	TRBV5-6	TRBD2	TRBJ2-7	17	TGTGCCAGCAGCTTGGTAGCCTTTAAGCGGGATGAGTACGAGCAGTACTTC	CASSLVAFKRDEYEQYF
-	TRBV6-6	TRBD1	TRBJ2-1	15	TGTGCCAGCGTCCCTGGGACAGGAGGCTACAATGAGCAGTTCTTC	CASVPGTGGYNEQFF
-	TRBV9	-	TRBJ2-7	12	TGTGCCAGCAGCGTAGTTGGAGGGGAGCAGTACTTC	CASSVVGGEQYF
-	TRBV7-3	-	TRBJ1-2	16	TGTGCCAGCAGCTCCGGCGGGGCGGGGGCTCACTATGGCTACACCTTC	CASSSGGAGAHYGYTF